This record covers a single T cell receptor (beta chain). This clonotype was observed at least ten times. The antigen it binds to is not known. Per-nucleotide qualities are absent, and no much larger clonotype sits a single base away. This sample was included in a study of T cells in Graves' hyperthyroidism and ophthalmopathy (dated by TCRdb to about 2019). Study-level background: Peripheral blood was collected at initial diagnosis, before any treatment. Following sampling, methimazole starting at 30 mg daily was given to hyperthyroidism patients, and high-dose intravenous methylprednisolone was given to ophthalmopathy patients. For training and testing, the roughly 100 patients in the discovery cohort were randomly divided in a 7:3 ratio. TCR V-J signatures able to tell the groups apart were searched for in a discovery cohort of around 95 patients, of whom 40 to 45 had Graves' ophthalmopathy and 55 to 60 had stable Graves' hyperthyroidism. Prospective prediction of ophthalmopathy was tested in an independent validation cohort consisting of under 20 hyperthyroidism patients and around 16 patients who later progressed to ophthalmopathy. In more than five Graves' hyperthyroidism patients, the study also compared T-cell repertoires from thyroid tissue with T-cell repertoires from blood. TCR Vbeta CDR3 sequencing of 120 to 150 peripheral blood samples (approximately 44 ophthalmopathy, approximately 80 hyperthyroidism and around 17 progressor patients) is reported in the paper.

Hyperthyroidism patients were newly diagnosed, with disease duration under 2 months, and aged 18 to 65 years. Any patient with an uncontrolled infection, another autoimmune disease, pregnancy or lactation was excluded. Clinical symptoms, serum thyroxine and TRAb, thyroid ultrasound, and orbital computed tomography formed the basis for the diagnoses. For progressor patients, blood was drawn at the first diagnosis of hyperthyroidism, before any ophthalmopathy symptoms had appeared. PBMCs were separated from roughly 10 ml of fresh peripheral blood using Ficoll-Paque density gradient centrifugation. Progressor patients were first diagnosed with Graves' hyperthyroidism and then developed ophthalmopathy during follow-up. Total RNA was extracted using Trizol reagent, and RNA quality was assessed on an Agilent 2100 Bioanalyzer. General findings and caveats noted by the study authors: Blood samples also contained most of the expanded thyroid clonotypes (frequency above 0.001), which suggests that blood repertoires may reflect thyroid immune responses. Ophthalmopathy was separated from stable hyperthyroidism by a 13 V-J signature model, with around 90% sensitivity and about 81% specificity obtained in cross-validation and 80%/75% obtained in testing. In validation, progression to ophthalmopathy was predicted by the model with 55% to 71% sensitivity and under 85% specificity, a median of 6.5 months before onset. Sample size was not statistically predetermined, and blinding of investigators to group allocation was not performed.

TCR beta CDR3 regions were amplified from RNA transcripts. A first-round RT-PCR of the TCR CDR3 used the HTBI primer set with the Qiagen OneStep RT-PCR kit. Libraries were constructed in a second round of multiplex PCR, after which size selection and purification were carried out. Sequencing of the libraries was done on an Illumina HiSeq2000 using paired-end 100 bp reads. From the authors' description of their analysis: SOAPnuke was used to process the raw data, removing reads that contained adapters or uncalled bases, had a mean Phred below 15, or lacked an exact match to the constant primer or identifier. COPE v1.2.5 was used to merge high-quality paired reads, and clonotypes were defined as unique nucleotide sequences. MiTCR v1.1 was used to align the clonotypes against IMGT TRBV, TRBD and TRBJ reference segments. The analysis included only V-J combinations with a frequency above 0.0001, which together covered 99% to 99.2% of the repertoires. A TCS score was defined as the ratio between F50 (clonal expansion) and ExV (chaos), using BLOSUM62-based TCRdist between CDR3 peptides within each V-J. Welch's t-statistics and random forest reduced around 510 V-J features to roughly 13, which were used in a naive Bayes classifier (R e1071). The public reads were reanalyzed by TCRdb: fastp trimming at Q25, MiXCR alignment, in-frame beta chains only. Every distinct CDR3 protein forms one entry, paired with its most common genes and DNA. TCRdb, not the original authors, processed these V and J calls. Present in this sample are 250,000 or so distinct CDR3 sequences, roughly 15% of which were seen just once. The ten largest clones add up to about 33% of the sample.

The source of this sequence is a woman in her forties or fifties with Graves' hyperthyroidism that later progressed to Graves' ophthalmopathy. The sample was blood.

The DNA sequence reads TGTGCCAGCAGACCCGTTGAGGGGACCCCCCACGAGCAGTACTTC. Its product reads: CASRPVEGTPHEQYF. Recombination connected TRBV13 to TRBJ2-7; the D call is possibly TRBD1 or TRBD2, each sharing 5 bases. The CDR3 holds 15 amino acids from the cysteine to the phenylalanine. Just the 45-base CDR3 DNA is kept, in frame starting at base 1. The germline ends are 20 bases apart after V is trimmed by 6 bases and J by 5 bases. Based on the germline V gene (reference sequence), the CDR1 and CDR2 sequences are PRHDT and FYEKMQ.